One sample yielded the 28 T cell receptor beta chains listed below, sequenced in a study of T-cell reconstitution after alpha-beta-depleted transplantation in children. Unique molecular identifiers were incorporated during preparation of the TCRbeta library. TCRdb reanalysed the PCR reads using MiXCR and keeps one entry per CDR3 protein. Here the sample spans about 500,000 distinct CDR3 sequences, approximately 29% being singletons. The sequencing here drew on PBMCs from the stem cell graft donor, taken from the stem cell graft. The receptors originated from a human donor who donated a stem cell graft to a child with aplastic anemia.

This clonotype was seen many times. The chain joins TRBV7-9 to TRBJ1-1; D is unresolved. Germline values: CDR1 SEHNR, CDR2 FQNEAQ (reference sequence). The CDR3 length is 12 residues. Trimming stripped 2 bases from V and 5 bases from J, with 6 bases between. CDR3 amino acids: CASSLTKTEAFF. CDR3 bases: TGTGCCAGCAGCTTAACCAAGACTGAAGCTTTCTTT.

This chain uses TRBV28 with TRBJ1-1, with 7 bases that match TRBD1. The CDR3 spans 12 residues. The junction had 8 bases not matched to a gene; V was cut back by 5 bases and J by 11 bases. Germline loops: CDR1 MDHEN, CDR2 SYDVKM. The CDR3 here is CASSLNRGYAFF. The DNA for the CDR3 is TGTGCCAGCAGTCTGAACAGGGGTTACGCTTTCTTT.

The V and J genes are TRBV4-3 and TRBJ2-1, with TRBD2 identical over 11 bases. Germline CDR1 and CDR2: LGHNA and YSLEER. This CDR3 comprises 17 residues. The V gene end was trimmed by 3 bases and the J gene end by 3 bases; junction bases not matched to a gene: 7. CDR3 residues: CASSHQQGLAVYNEQFF. CDR3 nucleotide sequence: TGCGCCAGCAGCCACCAGCAGGGACTAGCGGTCTACAATGAGCAGTTCTTC.

This clonotype was counted between two and nine times. V gene TRBV20-1 combines with J gene TRBJ2-7, with 8 nucleotides matching TRBD2. Germline V CDR1 and CDR2: DFQATT, SNEGSKA (reference sequence). V was pared by 0 bases and J by 2 bases, with 6 bases of the junction left unmatched. This CDR3 is 15 amino acids long. CDR3 residues: CSARDRLAGPYEQYF. For the CDR3, the DNA is TGCAGTGCTAGAGATAGGCTAGCGGGCCCCTACGAGCAGTACTTC.

The V call is TRBV28, the J call TRBJ2-7; 8 bases agree with TRBD1. The CDR3 runs to 15 residues. The germline gives CDR1 MDHEN, CDR2 SYDVKM. Unmatched junction bases numbered 14, after V lost 7 bases and J lost 6 bases. The CDR3 nucleotides read TGTGCCAGCACCCTCGGCGGGACAGGTTCAGGCGAGCAGTACTTC. Amino acid sequence: CASTLGGTGSGEQYF.

This clonotype was seen a few times. This sequence joins TRBV6-5 and TRBJ2-3; no firm D call. The CDR3 runs 15 residues. The V gene lost 4 bases and the J gene lost 5 bases, with 16 bases spanning the gap. Germline CDR1 MNHEY, CDR2 SVGAGI. The CDR3 loop is CASSWRTPGLDTQYF. CDR3 DNA sequence: TGTGCCAGCAGTTGGAGAACTCCAGGTCTAGATACGCAGTATTTT.

This sequence joins TRBV24-1 and TRBJ2-1; the match to TRBD2 covers 11 bases. Germline trimming cut 3 bases from V and 7 bases from J; bases unmatched to any gene: 7. The germline CDR1 and CDR2 sequences are KGHDR and SFDVKD. This CDR3 is 16 amino acids long. The CDR3: CATSDRTSGSQNEQFF. The CDR3 nucleotides are TGTGCCACCAGTGATCGAACTAGCGGGAGCCAGAATGAGCAGTTCTTC.

The rearrangement links TRBV7-2 to TRBJ1-2, with D maybe TRBD1 (5 bases). CDR1 SGHTA and CDR2 FQGNSA come from the germline V gene. This CDR3 is 14 amino acids long. V gave up 5 bases and J gave up 7 bases, with 17 bases separating them. DNA of the CDR3: TGTGCCAGCAGCACCCCCGGGACCCGAAGTGGCTACACCTTC. Translation: CASSTPGTRSGYTF.

The table lists this clonotype with many counts. This sequence joins TRBV5-6 and TRBJ2-5; 9 nucleotides agree with TRBD2. J gave up 5 bases and V 3 bases, and 2 bases lay outside the gene matches. This CDR3 is built from 13 residues. Germline V CDR1 and CDR2: SGHDT, YYEEEE. DNA for the CDR3: TGTGCCAGCAGCTCTCTAGCGGGGGAGACCCAGTACTTC. Its protein product is CASSSLAGETQYF.

V and J are TRBV20-1 and TRBJ1-5, with TRBD1 matching over 9 bases. CDR1 is DFQATT and CDR2 is SNEGSKA in the germline V gene (reference sequence). The CDR3 runs to 16 residues. V shed 0 bases and J 1 base; nucleotides not matched to a gene: 4. The CDR3 nucleotides are TGCAGTGCTAGAGATCGGACAGGGGTGAGCAATCAGCCCCAGCATTTT. Translating gives CSARDRTGVSNQPQHF.

The chain carries TRBV19 and TRBJ2-1; D may be TRBD2 (5 bases). The CDR3 is 14 amino acids. The V end lost 1 base, the J end lost 7 bases, and 11 bases lay between the germline ends. Per germline, CDR1 LNHDA and CDR2 SQIVND (reference sequence). CDR3 sequence (DNA): TGTGCCAGTAGTATAGTGGCGAGGGTGAATGAGCAGTTCTTC. Protein product: CASSIVARVNEQFF.

The genes are TRBV18 and TRBJ1-1; 7 bases match TRBD1. J gave up 0 bases and V 0 bases, and 4 bases lay outside the gene matches. Germline CDR1 is KGHSH and CDR2 is LQKENI. This CDR3 comprises 16 residues. The CDR3 DNA sequence: TGTGCCAGCTCACCACCTTCGACAGGGATGAACACTGAAGCTTTCTTT. It translates to CASSPPSTGMNTEAFF.

The genes are TRBV11-2 and TRBJ2-3; TRBD2 aligns across 16 bases. This CDR3 is built from 19 residues. Germline values: CDR1 SGHAT, CDR2 FQNNGV. The V gene end was trimmed by 5 bases and the J gene end by 2 bases; junction bases not matched to a gene: 10. The CDR3 loop reads CASSPGLAGGPRDTDTQYF. CDR3 nucleotide sequence: TGTGCCAGCAGCCCGGGACTAGCGGGAGGGCCTCGGGACACAGATACGCAGTATTTT. The variable domain in full, with the rest retrieved from reference TRBV11-2 and TRBJ2-3, is EAGVAQSPRYKIIEKRQSVAFWCNPISGHATLYWYQQILGQGPKLLIQFQNNGVVDDSQLPKDRFSAERLKGVDSTLKIQPAKLEDSAVYLCASSPGLAGGPRDTDTQYFGPGTRLTVL.

This clonotype was detected ten times or more. V and J are TRBV12-3 or TRBV12-4 and TRBJ1-2; maybe TRBD1 (6 bases). The CDR3 has 12 amino acids. Trimming shortened V by 6 bases and J by 8 bases, and 13 bases separated the two germline ends. DNA for the CDR3: TGTGCCAGCAGCTCCCCACAGGGCGGCTACACCTTC. It is translated as CASSSPQGGYTF.

The sample holds many counts of this clonotype. CDR3 protein: CSVGSWTGNTEAFF. In nucleotides, the CDR3 is TGCAGCGTGGGATCTTGGACAGGGAACACTGAAGCTTTCTTT. V gene TRBV29-1 combines with J gene TRBJ1-1; TRBD1 aligns across 7 bases. V lost 6 bases and J lost 1; bases outside the gene matches: 8. The CDR3 extends over 14 amino acids. In germline, CDR1 is SQVTM, CDR2 ANQGSEA.

This clonotype was seen a few times. V is TRBV7-6 and J is TRBJ2-3, with D tentatively TRBD2 (6 bases). Germline V gives CDR1 SGHVS, CDR2 FNYEAQ. The CDR3 has 15 amino acids. V dropped 0 bases and J dropped 2 bases, with 9 bases sitting between them. CDR3 sequence (DNA): TGTGCCAGCAGCTTAGCGGAGGGCGCCACAGATACGCAGTATTTT. This encodes CASSLAEGATDTQYF. The full variable domain, its missing parts supplied by reference TRBV7-6 and TRBJ2-3, is GAGVSQSPRYKVTKRGQDVALRCDPISGHVSLYWYRQALGQGPEFLTYFNYEAQQDKSGLPNDRFSAERPEGSISTLTIQRTEQRDSAMYRCASSLAEGATDTQYFGPGTRLTVL.

This clonotype has a single count. The chain links TRBV7-2 to TRBJ2-5; 12 nucleotides agree with TRBD2. The CDR3 has 16 amino acids. The V segment lost 3 bases and the J segment 5 bases; nucleotides outside the gene matches: 7. From germline, CDR1 is SGHTA and CDR2 FQGNSA. The CDR3 nucleotides are TGTGCCAGCAGCTTCACACTAGCGGGAGGCGGCGAGACCCAGTACTTC. Translation gives CASSFTLAGGGETQYF.

This clonotype has only one observation. The CDR3 DNA sequence: TGTGCCAGCAGTCCGATCGGAGGGTTTCGAGGAGGCTACACCTTC. This sequence encodes CASSPIGGFRGGYTF. The chain carries TRBV28 and TRBJ1-2; D call uncertain. Trimming stripped 5 bases from V and 8 bases from J, with 21 bases between. The CDR3 loop spans 15 amino acids. Germline loops: CDR1 MDHEN, CDR2 SYDVKM.

This clonotype showed up just a few times. V is TRBV6-1 and J is TRBJ2-7, with 9 bases identical to TRBD1. The germline CDR1 and CDR2 sequences are MNHNS and SASEGT. The CDR3 consists of 16 residues. The ends lost 6 bases at V and 6 bases at J; junction bases unmatched: 15. The CDR3 region has the DNA TGTGCCAGCAGGCCAGGCCGCGGGACAGGGTTTGGCGAGCAGTACGTC. It specifies CASRPGRGTGFGEQYV.

The chain uses TRBV12-3 or TRBV12-4 and TRBJ1-3, with D unclear. Trimming removed 2 bases at V and 0 bases at J, with 11 bases between. This CDR3 contains 16 residues. The CDR3 spells CASSLTGRFSGNTIYF. CDR3 DNA sequence: TGTGCCAGCAGTTTAACGGGCCGATTCTCTGGAAACACCATATATTTT.

This chain links TRBV12-3 or TRBV12-4 with TRBJ1-1, with D unresolved. V gave up 7 bases and J gave up 1 base, with 10 bases separating them. The CDR3 contains 13 residues. CDR3: CASKATENTEAFF. The CDR3 nucleotides are TGTGCCAGCAAGGCCACCGAGAACACTGAAGCTTTCTTT.

The chain combines TRBV11-3 with TRBJ2-5; perhaps D is TRBD1 or TRBD2 (5 bases each). The germline V gene has CDR1 SGHNT and CDR2 YENEEA. V shed 11 bases and J shed 4 bases, with 17 bases lying between them. The CDR3 is made up of 13 amino acids. Here the CDR3 DNA reads TGTGCCCCCGGGGCAGGGTTTGGAGAGACCCAGTACTTC. Amino acid sequence: CAPGAGFGETQYF.

The V call is TRBV20-1, the J call TRBJ2-1, with D perhaps matching TRBD2 (5 bases). Trimming pared 5 bases from V and 2 bases from J, leaving 7 bases between. Germline V gene lookup returns CDR1 DFQATT and CDR2 SNEGSKA (reference sequence). The CDR3 length is 12 residues. The CDR3 DNA reads as TGCAGTGCTCGAGGGACCTACAATGAGCAGTTCTTC. Its translation is CSARGTYNEQFF.

For this clonotype: One end of the junction does not line up with germline, which may come from a read error. V is TRBV20-1 and J is TRBJ2-1; D tentatively reads TRBD1 or TRBD2 (6 bases each). The CDR3 is 15 amino acids. Per the germline V gene, CDR1 is DFQATT and CDR2 is SNEGSKA (reference sequence). DNA of the CDR3: TGCAGTGCTAGAGATGGGACACACTCTAGCGCCCTTCTAGTCTTC. Residues: CSARDGTHSSALLVF.

This clonotype was seen a handful of times. The chain employs TRBV5-4 and TRBJ2-7; 9 bases map to TRBD2. Germline lookup yields CDR1 SGHNT and CDR2 YYREEE (reference sequence). The CDR3 runs to 16 residues. J was trimmed by 3 bases and V by 3 bases; bases with no gene match: 10. CDR3 in amino acids: CASSSWEGSGSYEQYF. The CDR3 DNA is TGTGCCAGCAGCTCCTGGGAAGGTAGCGGGAGCTACGAGCAGTACTTC.

This chain uses TRBV11-2 with TRBJ2-7; 14 bases fit TRBD2. Unmatched junction bases numbered 7, after V lost 1 base and J lost 2 bases. The germline CDR1 and CDR2 sequences are SGHAT and FQNNGV. The CDR3 runs to 18 residues. CDR3 region: CASSLGLAGGSRTYEQYF. DNA of the CDR3: TGTGCCAGCAGCTTAGGACTAGCGGGAGGGTCTCGGACCTACGAGCAGTACTTC.

This clonotype was counted between two and nine times. This chain joins TRBV20-1 and TRBJ1-5, with 7 bases lining up with TRBD1. The CDR3 loop spans 16 amino acids. Germline CDR1 and CDR2: DFQATT and SNEGSKA (reference sequence). J was trimmed by 7 bases and V by 6 bases; bases with no gene match: 18. The CDR3 is CSAPIRPTQGWQPQHF. The DNA for the CDR3 is TGCAGTGCCCCCATAAGACCGACACAGGGGTGGCAGCCCCAGCATTTT.

The rearrangement uses TRBV18 and TRBJ2-1; 8 bases are shared with TRBD1. V lost 8 bases, J lost 4 bases, and 10 bases stayed unmatched. The germline V gene encodes CDR1 KGHSH and CDR2 LQKENI. This CDR3 comprises 15 residues. The CDR3 spells CASLDKGQEYNEQFF. CDR3 coding DNA: TGTGCCAGCCTCGATAAGGGACAGGAATACAATGAGCAGTTCTTC. Looking up the rest from reference TRBV18 and TRBJ2-1 gives the full variable domain: NAGVMQNPRHLVRRRGQEARLRCSPMKGHSHVYWYRQLPEEGLKFMVYLQKENIIDESGMPKERFSAEFPKEGPSILRIQQVVRGDSAAYFCASLDKGQEYNEQFFGPGTRLTVL.